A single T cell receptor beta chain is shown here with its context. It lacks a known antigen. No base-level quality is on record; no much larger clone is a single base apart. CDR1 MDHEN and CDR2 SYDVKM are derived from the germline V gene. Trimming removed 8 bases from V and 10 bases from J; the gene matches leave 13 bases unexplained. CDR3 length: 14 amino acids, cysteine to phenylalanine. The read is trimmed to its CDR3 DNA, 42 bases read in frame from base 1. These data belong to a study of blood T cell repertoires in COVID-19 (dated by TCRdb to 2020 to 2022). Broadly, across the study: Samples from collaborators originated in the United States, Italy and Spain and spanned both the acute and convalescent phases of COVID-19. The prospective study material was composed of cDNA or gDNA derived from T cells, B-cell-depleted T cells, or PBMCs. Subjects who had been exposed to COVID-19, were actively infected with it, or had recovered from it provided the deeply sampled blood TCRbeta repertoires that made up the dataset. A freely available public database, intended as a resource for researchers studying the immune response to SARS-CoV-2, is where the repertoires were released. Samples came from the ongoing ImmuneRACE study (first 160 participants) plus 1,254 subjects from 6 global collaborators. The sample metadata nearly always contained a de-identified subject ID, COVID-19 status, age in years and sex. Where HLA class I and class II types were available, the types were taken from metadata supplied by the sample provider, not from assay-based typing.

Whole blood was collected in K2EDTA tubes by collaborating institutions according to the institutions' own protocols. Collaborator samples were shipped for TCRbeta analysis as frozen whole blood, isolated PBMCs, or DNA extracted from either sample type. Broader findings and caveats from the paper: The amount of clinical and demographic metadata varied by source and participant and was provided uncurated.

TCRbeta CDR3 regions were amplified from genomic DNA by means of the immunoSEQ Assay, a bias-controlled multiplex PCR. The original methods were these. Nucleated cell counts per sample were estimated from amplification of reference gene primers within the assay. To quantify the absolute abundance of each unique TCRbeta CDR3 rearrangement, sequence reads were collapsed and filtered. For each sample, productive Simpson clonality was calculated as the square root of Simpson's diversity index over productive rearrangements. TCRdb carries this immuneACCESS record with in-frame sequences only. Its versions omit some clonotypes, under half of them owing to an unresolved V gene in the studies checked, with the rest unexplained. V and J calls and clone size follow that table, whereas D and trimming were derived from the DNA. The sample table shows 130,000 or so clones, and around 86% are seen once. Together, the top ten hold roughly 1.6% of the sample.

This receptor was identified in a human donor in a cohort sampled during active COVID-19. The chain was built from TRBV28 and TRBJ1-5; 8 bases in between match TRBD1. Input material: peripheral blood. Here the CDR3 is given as CASAGQGPWRPQHF. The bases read TGTGCCAGCGCTGGACAGGGACCATGGCGTCCCCAGCATTTT.